The 21 T cell receptor beta chains given below trace back to one sample, sequenced in a study of T-cell reconstitution after alpha-beta-depleted transplantation in children. Unique molecular identifiers featured in how the TCRbeta library was prepared. MiXCR, applied by TCRdb to the PCR reads, yields one record per CDR3 protein. The sample yields about 370,000 distinct CDR3 sequences, around 21% seen once. Specimen: PBMCs from the stem cell graft donor, collected from the stem cell graft. The receptors shown here come from a human donor who donated a stem cell graft to a child with acute myeloid leukemia.

The chain joins TRBV7-8 to TRBJ2-1; no clear D. The germline CDR1 and CDR2 sequences are SGHVS and FQNEAQ. The CDR3 loop spans 16 amino acids. Trimming took 4 bases from V and 6 from J, leaving 19 bases between them. The CDR3 reads CASSSLLRATGNEQFF. CDR3 bases: TGTGCCAGCAGCTCGTTACTTAGGGCGACGGGCAATGAGCAGTTCTTC.

The chain employs TRBV6-5 and TRBJ1-1; a weak D match, TRBD1 (5 bases). From germline, CDR1 is MNHEY and CDR2 SVGAGI. The germline V and J ends were trimmed by 6 bases and 10 bases, with 12 bases remaining between them. The CDR3 consists of 11 residues. The CDR3 sequence is CASRSGRGAFF. CDR3 DNA sequence: TGTGCCAGCAGGTCAGGGCGCGGAGCTTTCTTT.

The gene calls are TRBV9 and TRBJ2-4, with TRBD2 matching over 10 bases. The CDR3 has 17 residues. The V gene's germline CDR1 is SGDLS and CDR2 YYNGEE. V shed 4 bases and J 6 bases; nucleotides not matched to a gene: 13. The CDR3 region is CASSPYPSGSGGNIQYF. Written as DNA, the CDR3 is TGTGCCAGCAGCCCGTACCCTAGCGGGAGTGGAGGAAACATTCAGTACTTC.

The gene calls are TRBV6-1 and TRBJ2-7; D is uncertain. The germline CDR1 and CDR2 sequences are MNHNS and SASEGT. The CDR3 runs to 15 residues. Deletions cut 3 bases from V and 0 bases from J, with 12 bases between. The CDR3 sequence: CASSEGGNLSYEQYF. The DNA for the CDR3 is TGTGCCAGCAGTGAGGGCGGAAACCTCTCCTACGAGCAGTACTTC.

On this clonotype itself: Given a much more abundant clone one base away, this may be a read error. The chain links TRBV12-3 or TRBV12-4 to TRBJ2-7; D unresolved. The CDR3 is 12 residues long. The CDR3 sequence is CGSSFFPYEQYF. In DNA, the CDR3 is TGTGGCAGCAGTTTCTTTCCCTACGAGCAGTACTTC.

V gene TRBV4-1 combines with J gene TRBJ2-7, with D tentatively TRBD1 (6 bases). The length of the CDR3 is 14 residues. In germline, CDR1 is MGHRA, CDR2 YSYEKL. Between the trimmed V and J ends, which lost 4 bases and 4 bases, there was a span of 14 bases. In DNA, the CDR3 is TGCGCCAGCAGCCCTCGGGACACAGGATACGAGCAGTACTTC. This sequence encodes CASSPRDTGYEQYF.

This clonotype was seen ten or more times. The rearrangement joins TRBV11-2 to TRBJ2-1, with TRBD2 matching 8 bases. This CDR3 comprises 16 residues. V was clipped by 0 bases and J by 3 bases; unmatched bases: 4. Germline values: CDR1 SGHAT, CDR2 FQNNGV. CDR3 in DNA: TGTGCCAGCAGCTTAGAGACGGGAGGGGTCTACAATGAGCAGTTCTTC. Translating it yields CASSLETGGVYNEQFF.

The chain couples TRBV4-1 to TRBJ2-5; D possibly corresponds to TRBD1 (5 bases). Trimming left V 0 bases short and J 5 bases short, with 16 bases between. CDR1 and CDR2 from the germline V gene are MGHRA and YSYEKL. The CDR3 length is 16 residues. The CDR3 here is CASSQDTGQSRETQYF. CDR3 DNA sequence: TGCGCCAGCAGCCAAGATACAGGACAATCTAGGGAGACCCAGTACTTC.

V is TRBV20-1 and J is TRBJ2-1, with TRBD2 identical over 9 bases. Germline V lookup: CDR1 DFQATT, CDR2 SNEGSKA (reference sequence). The CDR3 has 14 residues. With V trimmed by 5 bases and J by 3 bases, 5 bases remained unmatched. CDR3 amino acids: CSARRLADYNEQFF. The CDR3 DNA reads TGCAGTGCTCGCCGACTAGCGGACTACAATGAGCAGTTCTTC.

The chain employs TRBV7-3 and TRBJ2-7; 9 nucleotides agree with TRBD1. Per the germline V gene, CDR1 is SGHTA and CDR2 is FQGTGA. This CDR3 comprises 15 residues. V shed 4 bases and J 6 bases; nucleotides not matched to a gene: 10. CDR3 loop: CASSSSDRGMGEQYF. CDR3 DNA: TGTGCCAGCAGCTCATCGGACAGGGGAATGGGCGAGCAGTACTTC.

This clonotype was detected only a few times. The chain employs TRBV20-1 and TRBJ2-2; D remains unclear. V lost 2 bases to trimming and J lost 2 bases, with 3 bases between them. Germline assignment: CDR1 DFQATT and CDR2 SNEGSKA (reference sequence). The CDR3 spans 12 residues. The CDR3 reads CSARLNTGELFF. CDR3 bases: TGCAGTGCTAGACTCAACACCGGGGAGCTGTTTTTT.

The genes are TRBV29-1 and TRBJ2-5; D possibly corresponds to TRBD2 (5 bases). The CDR3 totals 14 residues. Germline loops: CDR1 SQVTM, CDR2 ANQGSEA. Trimming left V 3 bases short and J 2 bases short, with 13 bases between. The CDR3 here is CSVDQPSRQETQYF. The CDR3 DNA is TGCAGCGTTGACCAACCTAGCAGACAAGAGACCCAGTACTTC.

The chain links TRBV4-2 to TRBJ2-7; D is possibly TRBD1 (5 bases). V gave up 3 bases and J gave up 4 bases, with 7 bases separating them. This CDR3 has 12 residues. Germline CDR1 is LGHNA and CDR2 is YNFKEQ. The CDR3 region has the DNA TGTGCCAGCAGCCATCAGGGATACGAGCAGTACTTC. It encodes CASSHQGYEQYF.

V usage is TRBV6-5 and J usage is TRBJ2-1; D not resolved. Germline values: CDR1 MNHEY, CDR2 SVGAGI. The germline V and J ends were trimmed by 0 bases and 3 bases, with 15 bases remaining between them. The CDR3 runs 17 residues. CDR3 in DNA: TGTGCCAGCAGTTACTCCAATCGAGGATTGGGCTACAATGAGCAGTTCTTC. This codes for CASSYSNRGLGYNEQFF.

This clonotype was seen only a few times. The J gene is TRBJ2-3, the V gene TRBV20-1; 11 nucleotides match TRBD2. The V gene end was trimmed by 3 bases and the J gene end by 0 bases; junction bases not matched to a gene: 11. This CDR3 has 18 amino acids. Per germline, CDR1 DFQATT and CDR2 SNEGSKA (reference sequence). CDR3 coding DNA: TGCAGTGCTAGTCGGGTAGCGGGAGGGGACACTAGCACAGATACGCAGTATTTT. The encoded protein is CSASRVAGGDTSTDTQYF.

CDR3 sequence: CASSQLPGTSDTQYF. In nucleotides, the CDR3 is TGCGCCAGCAGCCAGCTACCCGGGACTAGTGATACGCAGTATTTT. The chain joins TRBV4-1 to TRBJ2-3; 8 bases agree with TRBD2. Germline V lookup: CDR1 MGHRA, CDR2 YSYEKL. CDR3 length: 15 amino acids. J gave up 6 bases and V 3 bases, and 8 bases lay outside the gene matches.

The V and J genes are TRBV12-3 or TRBV12-4 and TRBJ1-1; TRBD1 is a possible D gene (5 bases). This CDR3 contains 14 residues. The germline V and J ends were trimmed by 6 bases and 1 base, with 12 bases remaining between them. DNA for the CDR3: TGTGCCAGCAGGATCGACAGCCCGAACACTGAAGCTTTCTTT. Translating gives CASRIDSPNTEAFF.

This clonotype was seen only a few times. V is TRBV11-2 and J is TRBJ2-1; TRBD2 agrees at 13 bases. V lost 2 bases, J lost 0 bases, and 4 bases stayed unmatched. Germline V gene data show CDR1 as SGHAT and CDR2 as FQNNGV. This CDR3 region has 18 residues. CDR3 in DNA: TGTGCCAGCAGCTTAAGACTAGCGGGAGGTCGCTCCTACAATGAGCAGTTCTTC. Residues: CASSLRLAGGRSYNEQFF.

This clonotype was seen a handful of times. The chain is built from TRBV7-2 and TRBJ2-2; D is unresolved. The CDR3 spans 12 residues. Looked up from germline, CDR1 is SGHTA and CDR2 is FQGNSA. V was pared by 5 bases and J by 8 bases, with 9 bases between. As DNA, the CDR3 is TGTGCCAGCAGCCGTCCAGGTGGGGAGCTGTTTTTT. This encodes CASSRPGGELFF.

This clonotype was picked up one time. The chain has TRBV12-3 or TRBV12-4 and TRBJ2-7, with 9 bases lining up with TRBD1. After removal of 2 bases from V and 3 bases from J, the junction contained 11 bases not matched to a gene. The CDR3 loop spans 17 amino acids. This chain's CDR3 is CASSLYGPGQGSYEQYF. In DNA form, the CDR3 reads TGTGCCAGCAGTTTATACGGGCCGGGACAGGGTAGCTACGAGCAGTACTTC.

This clonotype has just a few counts. In nucleotides, the CDR3 is TGTGCCAGCAGCCAGACTACTAGCACGACCGGGGAGCTGTTTTTT. Amino acid sequence: CASSQTTSTTGELFF. The V gene is TRBV3-1, the J gene TRBJ2-2; the D gene is possibly TRBD2 (6 bases). Germline V gene data show CDR1 as LGHDT and CDR2 as YNNKEL (reference sequence). The CDR3 length is 15 residues. V was clipped by 3 bases and J by 5 bases, with 13 bases between them.